The 17 T cell receptor beta chains below come from one sample, sequenced in a study of cytomegalovirus exposure and HLA in healthy donors. This PCR relied on a set of 60 Vbeta primers and 13 Jbeta primers. Profiling relied on immunoSEQ multiplex PCR, and the TCRdb table lists in-frame clones only, not all of them. The sample holds 180,000 or so clones, more than 65% seen once. Material for sequencing was PBMCs. Receptors were obtained from a woman in her twenties or thirties in good health and CMV-seropositive.

In the case of this clone: An end of the junction does not agree with germline; a read error may underlie this. The rearrangement uses TRBV10-3 and TRBJ1-5, with 8 bases aligning to TRBD1. Germline V gene lookup returns CDR1 ENHRY and CDR2 SYGVKD. The CDR3 extends over 16 amino acids. DNA of the CDR3: TGTGCCAGCAGTTTTCAGGGGGCGCGAATCAATCAGCCCCAGCATTTT. Its protein product is CASSFQGARINQPQHF.

V and J are TRBV2 and TRBJ2-2; D possibly corresponds to TRBD1 (5 bases). CDR1 is SNHLY, CDR2 FYNNEI, per germline. Trimming cost V 3 bases and J 4 bases, with 12 bases left between them. This CDR3 comprises 15 residues. The CDR3: CASSEGRAITGELFF. The CDR3, as DNA: TGTGCCAGCAGTGAGGGCAGGGCCATCACCGGGGAGCTGTTTTTT.

In this sample, this clone turned up once. The chain joins TRBV7-2 to TRBJ2-1; 11 bases map to TRBD2. CDR3 length equals 17 residues. After removal of 5 bases from V and 7 bases from J, the junction contained 13 bases not matched to a gene. CDR1 and CDR2 from the germline V gene are SGHTA and FQGNSA. The CDR3 DNA sequence: TGTGCCAGCAGCCTATGGCCACTAGCGGGGGACCAGAATGAGCAGTTCTTC. It encodes CASSLWPLAGDQNEQFF.

The gene calls are TRBV28 and TRBJ1-2; 9 nucleotides match TRBD1. There are 15 residues in the CDR3. Trimming removed 4 bases from V and 3 bases from J; junction bases left unmatched: 6. CDR1 and CDR2 (germline): MDHEN, SYDVKM. The CDR3 protein is CASSSPQGAHYGYTF. CDR3 DNA sequence: TGTGCCAGCAGTTCCCCACAGGGGGCACACTATGGCTACACCTTC.

This chain connects TRBV29-1 to TRBJ2-1; TRBD1 matches at 10 bases. The CDR3 totals 13 residues. Trimming removed 6 bases from V and 9 bases from J; junction bases left unmatched: 8. The germline V gene has CDR1 SQVTM and CDR2 ANQGSEA. CDR3 in DNA: TGCAGCGTCACCGGGACAGGGGTAGGTGAGCAGTTCTTC. It encodes CSVTGTGVGEQFF.

The chain is built from TRBV9 and TRBJ2-2; D might be TRBD1 (5 bases). The CDR3 spans 14 residues. Trimming pared 6 bases from V and 2 bases from J, leaving 11 bases between. CDR1 is SGDLS, CDR2 YYNGEE, per germline. CDR3: CASTVQGNTGELFF. In nucleotides, the CDR3 is TGTGCCAGCACGGTGCAGGGAAACACCGGGGAGCTGTTTTTT.

The chain is built from TRBV7-7 and TRBJ2-5; D is unresolved. Trimming took 6 bases from V and 1 from J, leaving 12 bases between them. Germline V gene lookup returns CDR1 SSHAT and CDR2 FNYEAQ (reference sequence). This CDR3 has 14 amino acids. The CDR3 sequence is CASSLDFFQETQYF. The CDR3, as DNA: TGTGCCAGCAGTCTAGACTTCTTCCAAGAGACCCAGTACTTC. Full variable domain (remainder filled in from reference TRBV7-7 and TRBJ2-5): GAGVSQSPRYKVTKRGQDVTLRCDPISSHATLYWYQQALGQGPEFLTYFNYEAQPDKSGLPSDRFSAERPEGSISTLTIQRTEQRDSAMYRCASSLDFFQETQYFGPGTRLLVL.

The chain is built from TRBV5-1 and TRBJ2-1; the match to TRBD1 covers 7 bases. Germline V gene sequence: CDR1 SGHRS, CDR2 YFSETQ. CDR3 length equals 15 residues. Trimming at V came to 4 bases and at J to 4 bases, leaving 8 bases not matched to a gene. CDR3: CASSQQGYPYNEQFF. DNA of the CDR3: TGCGCCAGCAGCCAACAGGGGTACCCATACAATGAGCAGTTCTTC.

This chain connects TRBV6-5 to TRBJ1-5; 10 bases are a match to TRBD1. The V gene's germline CDR1 is MNHEY and CDR2 SVGAGI. Trimming at V came to 9 bases and at J to 7 bases, leaving 3 bases not matched to a gene. The CDR3 has 12 residues. DNA for the CDR3: TGTGCCAGGGACAGGGGGTTACAGCCCCAGCATTTT. Encoded protein: CARDRGLQPQHF.

The chain is built from TRBV28 and TRBJ1-2; 7 positions agree with TRBD1. CDR1 is MDHEN and CDR2 is SYDVKM in the germline V gene. CDR3 length: 14 amino acids. V shed 3 bases and J 5 bases; nucleotides not matched to a gene: 6. This CDR3 reads CASSFSGTEYGYTF. CDR3 sequence (DNA): TGTGCCAGCAGTTTTTCGGGGACAGAGTATGGCTACACCTTC.

J is TRBJ2-5 and V is TRBV5-1; 8 nucleotides match TRBD1. The J call may be incorrect, as the DNA end agrees better with TRBJ2-7. This CDR3 has 15 residues. Germline V gene data show CDR1 as SGHRS and CDR2 as YFSETQ. CDR3 DNA: TGCGCCAGCAGTCTTCAAATTGGGACAGGCACCGAGCAGTACTTC. As protein: CASSLQIGTGTEQYF.

The V call is TRBV19, the J call TRBJ1-4; tentatively, D is TRBD1 (5 bases). V dropped 5 bases and J dropped 7 bases, with 11 bases sitting between them. This CDR3 comprises 13 residues. CDR1 and CDR2 (germline): LNHDA, SQIVND (reference sequence). The CDR3: CASSPRGVEKLFF. The CDR3 DNA is TGTGCCAGTAGTCCCCGGGGGGTTGAAAAACTGTTTTTT.

J is TRBJ1-4 and V is TRBV23-1, with a tentative D call TRBD1 (6 bases). TRBV23-1 belongs to the ORF category, with a function that is uncertain. Trimming left V 2 bases short and J 8 bases short, with 15 bases between. The CDR3 covers 15 residues. CDR3 region: CASSQLQGGGEKLFF. The CDR3 DNA reads as TGCGCCAGCAGTCAACTACAGGGTGGAGGCGAAAAACTGTTTTTT.

This chain links TRBV29-1 with TRBJ2-3, with D possibly being TRBD1 (5 bases). Germline V gives CDR1 SQVTM, CDR2 ANQGSEA. This CDR3 comprises 14 residues. Trimming removed 1 base from V and 4 bases from J, with 12 bases in between. The chain's CDR3 is CSVEVVEGADTQYF. CDR3 in DNA: TGCAGCGTTGAAGTAGTCGAAGGGGCAGATACGCAGTATTTT.

The chain combines TRBV5-4 with TRBJ2-1; D may be TRBD1 (6 bases). The ends were cut back, 0 bases at V and 6 bases at J, with 16 bases in the middle. CDR3 length equals 16 residues. The germline gives CDR1 SGHNT, CDR2 YYREEE (reference sequence). CDR3 residues: CASSLESGVAANEQFF. As DNA, the CDR3 is TGTGCCAGCAGCTTGGAATCAGGGGTCGCTGCCAATGAGCAGTTCTTC.

The chain combines TRBV28 with TRBJ2-6, with 7 bases identical to TRBD1. Per the germline V gene, CDR1 is MDHEN and CDR2 is SYDVKM. The CDR3 consists of 19 residues. The J segment lost 4 bases and the V segment lost 4 bases, leaving 16 bases of the junction unmatched. The CDR3 loop is CASSSRFWDRAPGANVLTF. The CDR3 DNA reads as TGTGCCAGCAGTTCACGATTCTGGGACAGAGCCCCGGGGGCCAACGTCCTGACTTTC.

The chain couples TRBV6-1 to TRBJ2-1; TRBD2 matches 7 bases. The CDR3 covers 15 residues. Looked up from germline, CDR1 is MNHNS and CDR2 is SASEGT. V lost 5 bases and J lost 2; bases outside the gene matches: 6. CDR3: CASSRLALPYNEQFF. Here the CDR3 DNA reads TGTGCCAGCAGTAGACTAGCTTTACCCTACAATGAGCAGTTCTTC.